Following are 25 T cell receptor beta chains from one sample sequenced in a study of OX40 agonist ivuxolimab in advanced cancers. Sequencing was performed with immunoSEQ multiplex PCR; in TCRdb, only in-frame clones are kept and a portion is missing. The sample contains around 76,000 clones, approximately 86% of which appear only once. The sequenced sample was CD4+ or CD8+ T cells sorted from blood, obtained in a trial of the OX40 agonist ivuxolimab. These receptors originate from an adult with an advanced solid tumor such as melanoma, head and neck, liver or kidney cancer.

The V gene is TRBV11-2, the J gene TRBJ2-1; 9 bases are shared with TRBD1. Trimming at V came to 6 bases and at J to 10 bases, leaving 10 bases not matched to a gene. The CDR3 sequence is 14 residues long. Germline assignment: CDR1 SGHAT and CDR2 FQNNGV. The CDR3 DNA reads TGTGCCAGCAGTACCGGGACAGGGAAGAGGGAGCAGTTCTTC. The encoded protein is CASSTGTGKREQFF.

This clone was detected a few times. V usage is TRBV19 and J usage is TRBJ1-5; D is uncertain. The CDR3 runs 12 residues. V was cut by 7 bases and J by 1 base, with 5 bases left in between. Per the germline V gene, CDR1 is LNHDA and CDR2 is SQIVND (reference sequence). CDR3 loop: CASTQSNQPQHF. CDR3 DNA: TGTGCCAGTACACAGAGCAATCAGCCCCAGCATTTT.

The rearrangement joins TRBV15 to TRBJ2-7; 7 bases align to TRBD1. There are 13 residues in the CDR3. Germline loops: CDR1 LNHNV, CDR2 YYDKDF (reference sequence). V lost 5 bases, J lost 7 bases, and 8 bases stayed unmatched. The CDR3, as DNA: TGTGCCACCAGCCCGGCCGACAGGGAGGAGCAGTACTTC. It codes for CATSPADREEQYF.

The chain employs TRBV7-2 and TRBJ2-4; TRBD1 aligns across 7 bases. The germline CDR1 and CDR2 sequences are SGHTA and FQGNSA. The CDR3 loop spans 17 amino acids. Trimming at V came to 5 bases and at J to 2 bases, leaving 12 bases not matched to a gene. The CDR3 loop is CASSGLGGGGTKNIQYF. In nucleotides, the CDR3 is TGTGCCAGCAGCGGGTTAGGGGGCGGAGGAACCAAAAACATTCAGTACTTC.

This rearrangement joins TRBV19 to TRBJ2-3; 7 nucleotides align to TRBD1. V lost 10 bases, J lost 1 base, and 8 bases stayed unmatched. This CDR3 is 14 amino acids long. Germline CDR1 LNHDA, CDR2 SQIVND (reference sequence). CDR3 nucleotides: TGTGCCACCTATAAGGGGACAGGCACAGATACGCAGTATTTT. Protein sequence: CATYKGTGTDTQYF. Full variable domain (rest looked up from reference TRBV19 and TRBJ2-3): DGGITQSPKYLFRKEGQNVTLSCEQNLNHDAMYWYRQDPGQGLRLIYYSQIVNDFQKGDIAEGYSVSREKKESFPLTVTSAQKNPTAFYLCATYKGTGTDTQYFGPGTRLTVL.

This clone was detected a few times. The same CDR3 is also encoded by other DNA sequences in this sample. The chain has TRBV7-2 and TRBJ1-2, with TRBD1 matching 7 bases. V was clipped by 5 bases and J by 2 bases; unmatched bases: 11. The CDR3 is 16 amino acids. Germline V lookup: CDR1 SGHTA, CDR2 FQGNSA. The CDR3 loop is CASSQGPGQQNYGYTF. CDR3 DNA sequence: TGTGCCAGCAGCCAAGGGCCGGGACAGCAAAACTATGGCTACACCTTC.

V is TRBV6-6 and J is TRBJ1-1; weak D call: TRBD1 (5 bases). The CDR3 contains 11 residues. The germline V and J ends were trimmed by 6 bases and 4 bases, with 6 bases remaining between them. Germline V gives CDR1 MNHNY, CDR2 SVGAGI (reference sequence). CDR3 sequence (DNA): TGTGCCAGCAGCGGGGGCACTGAAGCTTTCTTT. Its translation: CASSGGTEAFF.

This rearrangement joins TRBV5-6 to TRBJ1-1, with 9 bases that match TRBD1. The CDR3 is 17 amino acids. Germline V CDR1 and CDR2: SGHDT, YYEEEE. V dropped 1 base and J dropped 0; count of bases not matched to a gene: 7. CDR3 residues: CASSLSGTGLMNTEAFF. The CDR3 DNA sequence: TGTGCCAGCAGCTTGAGCGGGACAGGGCTAATGAACACTGAAGCTTTCTTT.

As concerns this clone: Germline and junction disagree at one end, which may indicate a read error. This chain connects TRBV9 to TRBJ2-1, with TRBD2 matching over 7 bases. This CDR3 is 14 amino acids long. Germline V CDR1 and CDR2: SGDLS, YYNGEE. The CDR3, as DNA: TGTACCAGCAGCGCGGGAGAGGTTGACAATGAGCAGTTCTTC. Protein product: CTSSAGEVDNEQFF.

The rearrangement joins TRBV6-5 to TRBJ1-4; 7 bases match TRBD1. Germline V gene lookup returns CDR1 MNHEY and CDR2 SVGAGI. Germline trimming cut 2 bases from V and 5 bases from J; bases unmatched to any gene: 5. The CDR3 length is 15 residues. CDR3 sequence reads: CASSYATGRNEKLFF. The CDR3 DNA reads TGTGCCAGCAGTTACGCGACAGGGCGCAATGAAAAACTGTTTTTT.

This clone was seen only a few times. This chain connects TRBV2 to TRBJ2-7, with D possibly matching TRBD1 (6 bases). CDR1 SNHLY and CDR2 FYNNEI come from the germline V gene. This CDR3 has 18 amino acids. V was trimmed by 2 bases and J by 6 bases, leaving 26 bases between them. CDR3 nucleotides: TGTGCCAGCAGTGAAAGGTTGTACAGTGGGACACGGAAGGGCGAGCAGTACTTC. Amino acids: CASSERLYSGTRKGEQYF.

This chain links TRBV4-3 with TRBJ1-2; D gene uncertain. This CDR3 is built from 11 residues. Trimming stripped 1 base from V and 14 bases from J, with 11 bases between. The germline gives CDR1 LGHNA, CDR2 YSLEER. The CDR3 region has the DNA TGCGCCAGCAGCCAAGGAGTGACTCTAACCTTC. Its protein product is CASSQGVTLTF.

This clone was observed once. The genes are TRBV6-6 and TRBJ2-5; 8 bases agree with TRBD2. The CDR3 extends over 14 amino acids. Trimming at V came to 2 bases and at J to 4 bases, leaving 3 bases not matched to a gene. The V gene's germline CDR1 is MNHNY and CDR2 SVGAGI (reference sequence). The CDR3 nucleotides are TGTGCCAGCAGTTACGTCGGGGGGGGAGAGACCCAGTACTTC. Protein product: CASSYVGGGETQYF.

The chain recombines TRBV28 with TRBJ2-7; TRBD2 matches at 7 bases. The CDR3 extends over 16 amino acids. V lost 3 bases and J lost 2; bases outside the gene matches: 10. Per germline, CDR1 MDHEN and CDR2 SYDVKM. The CDR3 sequence is CASSFSGLGITYEQYF. The CDR3 nucleotides read TGTGCCAGCAGTTTCTCCGGACTAGGCATTACCTACGAGCAGTACTTC.

V is TRBV4-1 and J is TRBJ2-5; no firm D call. Germline V lookup: CDR1 MGHRA, CDR2 YSYEKL. This CDR3 is 15 amino acids long. V was pared by 4 bases and J by 2 bases, with 14 bases between. This CDR3 is CASSPSPQAQETQYF. As DNA, the CDR3 is TGCGCCAGCAGCCCCTCCCCGCAGGCGCAAGAGACCCAGTACTTC.

J is TRBJ2-3 and V is TRBV9, with D perhaps matching TRBD2 (6 bases). Trimming cost V 0 bases and J 5 bases, with 16 bases left between them. Germline V gives CDR1 SGDLS, CDR2 YYNGEE. This CDR3 has 16 amino acids. The CDR3 DNA sequence: TGTGCCAGCAGCGTAGAGGTTGCGGGAATACTAGATACGCAGTATTTT. Translation: CASSVEVAGILDTQYF.

This clone was picked up one time. The J gene is TRBJ1-5, the V gene TRBV6-5; tentative D call: TRBD1 (6 bases). V lost 8 bases to trimming and J lost 6 bases, with 14 bases between them. The germline V gene encodes CDR1 MNHEY and CDR2 SVGAGI. The CDR3 is 13 residues long. The CDR3 reads CASRPQGGQPQHF. The CDR3 DNA reads TGTGCCAGCCGCCCACAGGGCGGTCAGCCCCAGCATTTT.

This rearrangement joins TRBV18 to TRBJ1-1, with 11 bases matching TRBD1. Germline CDR1 KGHSH, CDR2 LQKENI. CDR3 size: 18 residues. The junction had 14 bases not matched to a gene; V was cut back by 2 bases and J by 6 bases. Written as DNA, the CDR3 is TGTGCCAGCTCACCAAACATTGGGTCGGACAGGGGGCGAGCTGAAGCTTTCTTT. This translates into CASSPNIGSDRGRAEAFF.

This chain uses TRBV27 with TRBJ1-1; D gene uncertain. CDR3 length: 12 residues. CDR1 is MNHEY, CDR2 SMNVEV, per germline (reference sequence). The V end lost 4 bases, the J end lost 4 bases, and 7 bases lay between the germline ends. CDR3 protein: CASSSVGTEAFF. The CDR3 region has the DNA TGTGCCAGCAGTTCGGTGGGCACTGAAGCTTTCTTT.

The table lists this clone with a count of one. The chain is built from TRBV2 and TRBJ2-7; D ambiguous. Germline-derived CDR1 and CDR2 are SNHLY and FYNNEI. CDR3 size: 12 residues. The germline V and J ends were trimmed by 3 bases and 3 bases, with 6 bases remaining between them. CDR3 DNA sequence: TGTGCCAGCAGTGACAGTTTCTACGAGCAGTACTTC. It specifies CASSDSFYEQYF. Based on the CDR3 plus reference TRBV2 and TRBJ2-7, the full variable domain is EPEVTQTPSHQVTQMGQEVILRCVPISNHLYFYWYRQILGQKVEFLVSFYNNEISEKSEIFDDQFSVERPDGSNFTLKIRSTKLEDSAMYFCASSDSFYEQYFGPGTRLTVT.

The chain carries TRBV9 and TRBJ2-3; weak D call: TRBD2 (6 bases). The germline gives CDR1 SGDLS, CDR2 YYNGEE. This CDR3 comprises 16 residues. Trimming cost V 3 bases and J 0 bases, with 14 bases left between them. The CDR3 is CASSDQIAVSTDTQYF. The CDR3 coding sequence is TGTGCCAGCAGCGACCAGATAGCGGTTAGCACAGATACGCAGTATTTT.

The rearrangement joins TRBV4-1 to TRBJ1-1; possible D gene TRBD1, 6 bases. CDR3 length equals 16 residues. Trimming left V 1 base short and J 5 bases short, with 17 bases between. CDR1 MGHRA and CDR2 YSYEKL come from the germline V gene. CDR3 in DNA: TGCGCCAGCAGCCAAGGCTCTGGAGGGGGGAGGACTGAAGCTTTCTTT. Its translation is CASSQGSGGGRTEAFF.

The chain links TRBV7-3 to TRBJ2-1; 9 bases line up with TRBD2. CDR1 is SGHTA and CDR2 is FQGTGA in the germline V gene. Germline trimming cut 5 bases from V and 4 bases from J; bases unmatched to any gene: 6. This CDR3 spans 15 amino acids. Here the CDR3 reads CASSPLAGIYNEQFF. The CDR3 nucleotides are TGTGCCAGCAGCCCCCTAGCGGGAATATACAATGAGCAGTTCTTC.

J is TRBJ1-6 and V is TRBV6-4, with 8 nucleotides matching TRBD1. Germline CDR1 reads MRHNA; CDR2 reads SNTAGT. The CDR3 sequence is 15 residues long. The V gene end was trimmed by 5 bases and the J gene end by 7 bases; junction bases not matched to a gene: 7. CDR3 region: CASSFDRTGNSPLHF. In nucleotides, the CDR3 is TGTGCCAGCAGTTTTGACCGGACAGGGAATTCACCCCTCCACTTT.

The chain links TRBV28 to TRBJ2-1, with TRBD1 matching 9 bases. Germline V gene data show CDR1 as MDHEN and CDR2 as SYDVKM. The V segment lost 6 bases and the J segment 3 bases; nucleotides outside the gene matches: 9. The CDR3 has 16 residues. CDR3 region: CASRYTQGARYNEQFF. The CDR3 nucleotides read TGTGCCAGCAGATATACACAGGGGGCACGCTACAATGAGCAGTTCTTC.